These 28 T cell receptor beta chains were all obtained from the same sample, sequenced in a study of regulatory T cells in long-lasting Graves disease. iRepertoire HTBI primers and Arm-PCR of CDR3 regions built TCR beta libraries. TCRdb itself ran the multiplex PCR reads through MiXCR, one entry per CDR3 protein. The sample lists 520,000 or so distinct CDR3 sequences, around 12% occurring once. Described time point: newly diagnosed GD, antithyroid drugs for less than 3 months. Preparation of the TCR library used RNA extracted from PBMCs. The sample was also reused in another study, on T cells in Graves' hyperthyroidism and ophthalmopathy.

The material was peripheral blood mononuclear cells (PBMCs), obtained at new diagnosis, from a patient treated with antithyroid drugs. Source of these receptors: a woman between 25 and 40 years old with Graves disease.

The chain is built from TRBV6-1 and TRBJ1-1; D gene uncertain. The CDR3 sequence is 14 residues long. CDR1 and CDR2 from the germline V gene are MNHNS and SASEGT. The V end lost 7 bases, the J end lost 0 bases, and 12 bases lay between the germline ends. CDR3 loop: CASMDSWVNTEAFF. DNA for the CDR3: TGTGCCAGCATGGACTCCTGGGTGAACACTGAAGCTTTCTTT.

This clonotype showed up many times. The CDR3 loop reads CASSLSWGTQYF. CDR3 DNA sequence: TGTGCCAGCAGTTTATCTTGGGGGACCCAGTACTTC. The rearrangement joins TRBV28 to TRBJ2-5; D unclear. Germline V gene sequence: CDR1 MDHEN, CDR2 SYDVKM. Trimming took off 1 base at V and 7 bases at J, with 7 bases between the two ends. The CDR3 length is 12 residues.

This rearrangement joins TRBV10-3 to TRBJ2-3, with 7 bases lining up with TRBD1. The DNA end is more similar to TRBJ2-5, so the J call may be wrong. The CDR3 has 14 residues. The V gene's germline CDR1 is ENHRY and CDR2 SYGVKD. The DNA of the CDR3 is TGTGCCATCAGTGTTACCGACAGGGCAGAGACCCAGTACTTC. Amino acids: CAISVTDRAETQYF.

This clonotype was counted between two and nine times. The chain is built from TRBV20-1 and TRBJ1-1; the match to TRBD1 covers 7 bases. V shed 3 bases and J 8 bases; nucleotides not matched to a gene: 9. Germline V gene data show CDR1 as DFQATT and CDR2 as SNEGSKA (reference sequence). This CDR3 is built from 13 residues. CDR3 amino acids: CSASQGGIGEAFF. The CDR3 nucleotides are TGCAGTGCTAGCCAGGGGGGTATTGGGGAAGCTTTCTTT.

The chain employs TRBV30 and TRBJ1-2; D gene ambiguous. CDR1 GTSNPN and CDR2 SVGIG come from the germline V gene (reference sequence). Deletions cut 0 bases from V and 0 bases from J, with 8 bases between. This CDR3 is 14 amino acids long. This chain's CDR3 is CAWSVHASNYGYTF. Here the CDR3 DNA reads TGTGCCTGGAGTGTACACGCTTCTAACTATGGCTACACCTTC.

The V and J genes are TRBV5-5 and TRBJ1-5, with unresolved D. Germline V CDR1 and CDR2: SGHKS, YYEKEE (reference sequence). The CDR3 runs 14 residues. The V and J ends lost 0 bases and 3 bases respectively, with 7 bases between them. The CDR3 nucleotides read TGTGCCAGCAGCTTGGGACGGATCAATCAGCCCCAGCATTTT. Protein sequence: CASSLGRINQPQHF.

The rearrangement uses TRBV20-1 and TRBJ1-2; D ambiguous. The germline V gene encodes CDR1 DFQATT and CDR2 SNEGSKA (reference sequence). V was shortened by 4 bases and J by 11 bases, with 14 bases between the two germline ends. The CDR3 spans 11 residues. In DNA, the CDR3 is TGCAGTGCTACCCCACCTCAAGGGTACACCTTC. Its translation: CSATPPQGYTF.

With regard to this clonotype: Germline is not matched at one junction end, which may reflect a read error. The chain joins TRBV5-5 to TRBJ1-2; a weak D match, TRBD1 (6 bases). The CDR3 is 15 residues long. The V gene's germline CDR1 is SGHKS and CDR2 YYEKEE (reference sequence). This CDR3 reads CASSQDRDTNYGYTF. The CDR3 DNA is TGCGCCAGCAGCCAAGACCGGGACACGAACTATGGCTACACCTTC.

This clonotype was seen repeatedly, ten times or more. This chain connects TRBV20-1 to TRBJ1-6; D is undetermined. The CDR3 has 11 residues. The germline gives CDR1 DFQATT, CDR2 SNEGSKA (reference sequence). With 0 bases removed from V and 15 bases from J, the gap between germline ends came to 9 bases. The CDR3 loop is CSARDGRLLHF. The CDR3 DNA is TGCAGTGCTAGAGATGGGCGACTCCTCCACTTT.

The chain has TRBV20-1 and TRBJ2-6; 9 bases match TRBD2. The CDR3 runs to 16 residues. V gave up 2 bases and J gave up 4 bases; unmatched junction bases: 6. Germline V lookup: CDR1 DFQATT, CDR2 SNEGSKA (reference sequence). The CDR3 DNA sequence: TGCAGTGCTAGAAACCGCGGGGGGGCAGGGGCCAACGTCCTGACTTTC. It is translated as CSARNRGGAGANVLTF.

This clonotype has a count of ten or more. The V call is TRBV11-2, the J call TRBJ1-6; the D gene is possibly TRBD1 (5 bases). In germline, CDR1 is SGHAT, CDR2 FQNNGV. The CDR3 consists of 14 residues. V lost 1 base and J lost 9, with 10 bases in between. The CDR3 loop reads CASSLVVGASPLHF. CDR3 bases: TGTGCCAGCAGCTTAGTAGTAGGGGCTTCACCCCTCCACTTT.

This chain links TRBV5-4 with TRBJ1-1, with D possibly TRBD1 on 5 matching bases. In germline, CDR1 is SGHNT, CDR2 YYREEE (reference sequence). V lost 4 bases, J lost 6 bases, and 22 bases lay in between. This CDR3 has 16 amino acids. The CDR3 bases are TGTGCCAGCAGCCCTTCTTGGGGGGGTGATCTGGCTGAAGCTTTCTTT. The encoded protein is CASSPSWGGDLAEAFF.

This clonotype has a count of ten or more. The chain couples TRBV11-3 to TRBJ1-1; D unresolved. This CDR3 has 13 residues. Trimming left V 0 bases short and J 8 bases short, with 10 bases between. CDR1 SGHNT and CDR2 YENEEA come from the germline V gene. The CDR3 region is CASSLDFAREAFF. CDR3 DNA: TGTGCCAGCAGCTTAGATTTTGCCAGAGAAGCTTTCTTT.

This clonotype was observed many times. The chain has TRBV13 and TRBJ2-2; TRBD2 aligns across 9 bases. J lost 3 bases, V lost 6 bases, and 11 bases had no gene match. This CDR3 is built from 17 residues. CDR1 is PRHDT, CDR2 FYEKMQ, per germline (reference sequence). CDR3 in amino acids: CASRYSGLAGYTGELFF. CDR3 DNA sequence: TGTGCCAGCAGATATAGCGGGCTAGCGGGATACACCGGGGAGCTGTTTTTT.

This clonotype was recorded once. The chain recombines TRBV5-5 with TRBJ2-1, with TRBD2 matching over 9 bases. The CDR3 has 16 amino acids. In germline, CDR1 is SGHKS, CDR2 YYEKEE (reference sequence). V shed 0 bases and J 3 bases; nucleotides not matched to a gene: 4. CDR3 nucleotides: TGTGCCAGCAGCTTGGAGCCTAGCGGGAACTACAATGAGCAGTTCTTC. Amino acids: CASSLEPSGNYNEQFF.

This clonotype was seen many times. This sequence joins TRBV7-8 and TRBJ2-3, with D uncertain. This CDR3 contains 14 residues. Per the germline V gene, CDR1 is SGHVS and CDR2 is FQNEAQ. Between the trimmed V and J ends, which lost 5 bases and 6 bases, there was a span of 15 bases. In DNA, the CDR3 is TGTGCCAGCAGCCCCCCTTCCTTGAAGGATACGCAGTATTTT. It encodes CASSPPSLKDTQYF.

This clonotype came up many times. This rearrangement joins TRBV3-1 to TRBJ2-1; D is unresolved. CDR1 is LGHDT, CDR2 YNNKEL, per germline (reference sequence). This CDR3 is 13 amino acids long. Trimming took 2 bases from V and 6 from J, leaving 8 bases between them. CDR3 nucleotides: TGTGCCAGCAGCCAATCCGTTCGCAATGAGCAGTTCTTC. Protein: CASSQSVRNEQFF.

This clonotype was seen a few times. This chain uses TRBV19 with TRBJ2-2; TRBD1 agrees at 10 bases. This CDR3 region has 17 residues. J gave up 0 bases and V 5 bases, and 6 bases lay outside the gene matches. From germline, CDR1 is LNHDA and CDR2 SQIVND (reference sequence). In DNA form, the CDR3 reads TGTGCCAGTAGTTTCGACAGGGGGCACGCGAACACCGGGGAGCTGTTTTTT. It is translated as CASSFDRGHANTGELFF. The full variable domain, completed using reference TRBV19 and TRBJ2-2, is DGGITQSPKYLFRKEGQNVTLSCEQNLNHDAMYWYRQDPGQGLRLIYYSQIVNDFQKGDIAEGYSVSREKKESFPLTVTSAQKNPTAFYLCASSFDRGHANTGELFFGEGSRLTVL.

Points on this clonotype: A much larger clone lies a single base off, so this may be a read error. The chain employs TRBV30 and TRBJ1-1; D is perhaps TRBD1 (5 bases). The CDR3 covers 8 residues. Germline V lookup: CDR1 GTSNPN, CDR2 SVGIG (reference sequence). DNA of the CDR3: TGTACCTGGGGGGGTGCTTTCTTT. Translating it yields CTWGGAFF.

This clonotype was seen only a few times. The chain joins TRBV7-6 to TRBJ2-2; TRBD1 might be the D (6 bases). Germline loops: CDR1 SGHVS, CDR2 FNYEAQ. Trimming cost V 10 bases and J 0 bases, with 15 bases left between them. This CDR3 spans 15 amino acids. The CDR3 here is CATAPGQSNTGELFF. Written as DNA, the CDR3 is TGTGCCACGGCTCCCGGACAGTCGAACACCGGGGAGCTGTTTTTT.

This clonotype came up many times. The gene calls are TRBV27 and TRBJ1-2; D is ambiguous. This CDR3 is built from 11 residues. Looked up from germline, CDR1 is MNHEY and CDR2 is SMNVEV (reference sequence). V lost 7 bases to trimming and J lost 8 bases, with 11 bases between them. CDR3 residues: CASKSFFGYTF. The CDR3 DNA reads TGTGCCAGCAAGAGCTTTTTCGGCTACACCTTC.

This clonotype was observed many times. J is TRBJ1-1 and V is TRBV6-2 or TRBV6-3; 8 positions match TRBD1. This CDR3 comprises 15 residues. Unmatched junction bases numbered 7, after V lost 2 bases and J lost 5 bases. Germline assignment: CDR1 MNHEY and CDR2 SVGEGT. The CDR3 DNA follows: TGTGCCAGCAGTTACCACCGGACAGGGACGACTGAAGCTTTCTTT. This gives the protein CASSYHRTGTTEAFF.

This clonotype was seen only a few times. The chain has TRBV3-1 and TRBJ1-5; D is possibly TRBD1 (5 bases). This CDR3 spans 15 amino acids. Trimming removed 5 bases at V and 1 base at J, with 12 bases between. Germline CDR1 LGHDT, CDR2 YNNKEL (reference sequence). CDR3 sequence reads: CASSARGTSNQPQHF. In DNA, the CDR3 is TGTGCCAGCAGCGCCCGGGGGACCAGCAATCAGCCCCAGCATTTT.

This clonotype has ten or more counts. This rearrangement joins TRBV28 to TRBJ2-2, with no clear D. This CDR3 has 14 amino acids. Germline V gives CDR1 MDHEN, CDR2 SYDVKM. Trimming cost V 2 bases and J 6 bases, with 10 bases left between them. The CDR3 sequence is CASSLATKSGELFF. For the CDR3, the DNA is TGTGCCAGCAGTTTAGCCACGAAGTCCGGGGAGCTGTTTTTT. The whole variable domain, remainder taken from reference TRBV28 and TRBJ2-2, is DVKVTQSSRYLVKRTGEKVFLECVQDMDHENMFWYRQDPGLGLRLIYFSYDVKMKEKGDIPEGYSVSREKKERFSLILESASTNQTSMYLCASSLATKSGELFFGEGSRLTVL.

Only a few counts were recorded for this clonotype. The V call is TRBV28, the J call TRBJ2-7; perhaps TRBD1 as D (6 bases). Trimming took 3 bases from V and 2 from J, leaving 20 bases between them. This CDR3 is built from 17 residues. The germline CDR1 and CDR2 sequences are MDHEN and SYDVKM. This chain's CDR3 is CASSFVPPGTSAYEQYF. The CDR3 region has the DNA TGTGCCAGCAGTTTTGTCCCCCCCGGGACATCAGCCTACGAGCAGTACTTC.

This chain uses TRBV5-1 with TRBJ2-1; D possibly corresponds to TRBD2 (5 bases). V lost 5 bases and J 0 bases, leaving 12 bases between the germline ends. CDR1 is SGHRS, CDR2 YFSETQ, per germline. This CDR3 has 15 residues. CDR3: CASSNVGNSYNEQFF. The CDR3 DNA follows: TGCGCCAGCAGTAATGTCGGGAACTCCTACAATGAGCAGTTCTTC.

This clonotype was seen at least ten times. The CDR3: CASTVRDSNQPQHF. The DNA for the CDR3 is TGTGCCAGTACGGTGAGAGATAGCAATCAGCCCCAGCATTTT. The chain has TRBV19 and TRBJ1-5; D gene ambiguous. Germline V gene sequence: CDR1 LNHDA, CDR2 SQIVND (reference sequence). The V end was cut by 7 bases, the J end by 0 bases, with 10 bases between. The CDR3 has 14 residues. Full variable domain (rest looked up from reference TRBV19 and TRBJ1-5): DGGITQSPKYLFRKEGQNVTLSCEQNLNHDAMYWYRQDPGQGLRLIYYSQIVNDFQKGDIAEGYSVSREKKESFPLTVTSAQKNPTAFYLCASTVRDSNQPQHFGDGTRLSIL.

This clonotype was found many times. The V gene is TRBV5-1, the J gene TRBJ2-1; the D gene could be TRBD1 or TRBD2 (5 bases each). The germline CDR1 and CDR2 sequences are SGHRS and YFSETQ. V was clipped by 2 bases and J by 3 bases, with 12 bases between them. CDR3 length equals 15 residues. DNA for the CDR3: TGCGCCAGCAGCTTTAGGGAGACAGTCTACAATGAGCAGTTCTTC. Its protein is CASSFRETVYNEQFF.